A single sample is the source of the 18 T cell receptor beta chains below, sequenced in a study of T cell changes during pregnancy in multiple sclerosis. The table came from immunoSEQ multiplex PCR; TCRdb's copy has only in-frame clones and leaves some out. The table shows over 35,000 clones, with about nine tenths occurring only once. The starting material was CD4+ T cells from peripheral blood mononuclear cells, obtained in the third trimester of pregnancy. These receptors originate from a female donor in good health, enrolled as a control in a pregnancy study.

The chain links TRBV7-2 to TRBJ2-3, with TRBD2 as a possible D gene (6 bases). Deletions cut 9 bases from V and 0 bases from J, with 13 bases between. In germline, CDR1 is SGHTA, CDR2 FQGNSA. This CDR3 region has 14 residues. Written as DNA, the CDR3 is TGTGCCAGTATGAGCGGGTATAGCACAGATACGCAGTATTTT. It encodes CASMSGYSTDTQYF.

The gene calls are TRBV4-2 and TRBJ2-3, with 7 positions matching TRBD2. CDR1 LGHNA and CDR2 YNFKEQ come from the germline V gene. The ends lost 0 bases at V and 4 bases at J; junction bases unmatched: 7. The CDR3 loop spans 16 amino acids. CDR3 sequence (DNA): TGTGCCAGCAGCCAAGATTTGAGCCGGGGGGCAGATACGCAGTATTTT. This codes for CASSQDLSRGADTQYF.

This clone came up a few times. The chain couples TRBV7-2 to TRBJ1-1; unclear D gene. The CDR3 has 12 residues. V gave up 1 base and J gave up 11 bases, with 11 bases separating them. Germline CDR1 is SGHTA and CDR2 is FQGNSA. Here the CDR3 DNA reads TGTGCCAGCAGCTTAGACCGTACGGGGGCTTTCTTT. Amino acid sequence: CASSLDRTGAFF.

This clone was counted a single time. The CDR3 protein is CASSPPGLLLETQYF. Here the CDR3 DNA reads TGTGCCAGCAGCCCCCCGGGACTACTGTTAGAGACCCAGTACTTC. This chain connects TRBV6-5 to TRBJ2-5; the match to TRBD2 covers 7 bases. There are 15 residues in the CDR3. Trimming removed 6 bases from V and 4 bases from J; junction bases left unmatched: 11. Germline V gives CDR1 MNHEY, CDR2 SVGAGI.

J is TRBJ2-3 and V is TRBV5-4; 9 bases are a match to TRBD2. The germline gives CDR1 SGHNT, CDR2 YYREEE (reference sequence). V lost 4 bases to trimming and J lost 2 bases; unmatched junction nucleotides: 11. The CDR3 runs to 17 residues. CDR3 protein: CASSAGGASGYTDTQYF. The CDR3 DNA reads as TGTGCCAGCAGCGCGGGGGGGGCTAGCGGTTACACAGATACGCAGTATTTT.

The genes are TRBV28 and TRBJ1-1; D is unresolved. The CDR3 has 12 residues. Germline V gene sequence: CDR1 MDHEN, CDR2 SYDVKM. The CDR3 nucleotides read TGTACAACGAGGCTCAATGAGGGTGAAGCTTTCTTT. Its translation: CTTRLNEGEAFF.

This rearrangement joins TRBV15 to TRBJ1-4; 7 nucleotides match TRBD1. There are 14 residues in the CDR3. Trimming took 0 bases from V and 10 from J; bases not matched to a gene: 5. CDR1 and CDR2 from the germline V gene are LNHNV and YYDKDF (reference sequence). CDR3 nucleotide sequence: TGTGCCACCAGCAGAGAAGGTCAGGGGGTAAAACTGTTTTTT. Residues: CATSREGQGVKLFF.

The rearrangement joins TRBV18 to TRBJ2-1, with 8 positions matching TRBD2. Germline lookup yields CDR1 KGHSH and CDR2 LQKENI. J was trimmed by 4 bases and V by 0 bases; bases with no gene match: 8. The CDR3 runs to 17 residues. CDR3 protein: CASSPPSLGGRYNEQFF. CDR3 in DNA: TGTGCCAGCTCACCACCGAGTTTGGGCGGGAGGTACAATGAGCAGTTCTTC.

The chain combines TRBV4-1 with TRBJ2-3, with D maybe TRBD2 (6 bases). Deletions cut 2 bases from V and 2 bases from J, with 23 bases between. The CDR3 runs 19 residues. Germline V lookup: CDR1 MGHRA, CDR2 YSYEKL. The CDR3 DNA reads TGCGCCAGCAGCCAACAACTAATCTACCCGACTAGACCCACAGATACGCAGTATTTT. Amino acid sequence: CASSQQLIYPTRPTDTQYF.

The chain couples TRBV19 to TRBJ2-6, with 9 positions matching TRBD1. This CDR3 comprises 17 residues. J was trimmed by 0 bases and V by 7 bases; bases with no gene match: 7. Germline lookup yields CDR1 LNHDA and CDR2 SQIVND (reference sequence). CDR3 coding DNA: TGTGCCAGTAACAGGGGACAGGGCCTCTCTGGGGCCAACGTCCTGACTTTC. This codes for CASNRGQGLSGANVLTF.

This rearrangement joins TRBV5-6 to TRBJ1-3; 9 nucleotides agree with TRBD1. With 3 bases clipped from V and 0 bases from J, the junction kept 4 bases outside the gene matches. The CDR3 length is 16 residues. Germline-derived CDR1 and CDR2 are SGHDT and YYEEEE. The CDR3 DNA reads TGTGCCAGCAGCTGGATGACAGGGGGCTCTGGAAACACCATATATTTT. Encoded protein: CASSWMTGGSGNTIYF.

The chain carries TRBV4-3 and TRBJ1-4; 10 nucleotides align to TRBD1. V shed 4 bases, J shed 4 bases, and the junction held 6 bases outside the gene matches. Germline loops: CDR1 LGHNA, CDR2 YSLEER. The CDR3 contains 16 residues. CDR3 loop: CASSRDRGGYNEKLFF. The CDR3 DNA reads TGCGCCAGCAGCCGGGACAGGGGAGGCTATAATGAAAAACTGTTTTTT.

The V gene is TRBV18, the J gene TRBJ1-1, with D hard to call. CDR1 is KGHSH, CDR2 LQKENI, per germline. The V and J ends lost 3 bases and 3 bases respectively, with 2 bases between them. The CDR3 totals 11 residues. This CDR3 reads CASSPDTEAFF. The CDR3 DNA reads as TGTGCCAGCTCACCCGACACTGAAGCTTTCTTT.

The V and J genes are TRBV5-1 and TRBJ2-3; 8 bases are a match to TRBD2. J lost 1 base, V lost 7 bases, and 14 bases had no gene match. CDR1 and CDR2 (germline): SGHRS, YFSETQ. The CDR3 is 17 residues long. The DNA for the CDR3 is TGCGCCAGCTCGCCGGGACTAGGGGTTTTTCGCACAGATACGCAGTATTTT. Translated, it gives CASSPGLGVFRTDTQYF. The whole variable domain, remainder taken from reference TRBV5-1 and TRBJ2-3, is KAGVTQTPRYLIKTRGQQVTLSCSPISGHRSVSWYQQTPGQGLQFLFEYFSETQRNKGNFPGRFSGRQFSNSRSEMNVSTLELGDSALYLCASSPGLGVFRTDTQYFGPGTRLTVL.

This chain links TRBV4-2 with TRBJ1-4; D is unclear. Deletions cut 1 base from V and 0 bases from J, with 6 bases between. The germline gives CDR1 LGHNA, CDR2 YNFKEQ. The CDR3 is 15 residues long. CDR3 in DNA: TGTGCCAGCAGCCAAGGAACAGCAACTAATGAAAAACTGTTTTTT. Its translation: CASSQGTATNEKLFF.

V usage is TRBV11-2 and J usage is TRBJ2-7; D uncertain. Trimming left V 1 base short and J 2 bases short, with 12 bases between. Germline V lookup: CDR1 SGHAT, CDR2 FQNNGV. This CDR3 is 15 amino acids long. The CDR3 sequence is CASSLGAQSTYEQYF. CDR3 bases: TGTGCCAGCAGCTTAGGGGCACAGTCAACCTACGAGCAGTACTTC.

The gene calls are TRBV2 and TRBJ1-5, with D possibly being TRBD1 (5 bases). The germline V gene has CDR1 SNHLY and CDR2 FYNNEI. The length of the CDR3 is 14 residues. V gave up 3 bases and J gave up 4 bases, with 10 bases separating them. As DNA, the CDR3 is TGTGCCAGCAGTGACTTTTCAGGGAATCAGCCCCAGCATTTT. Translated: CASSDFSGNQPQHF.

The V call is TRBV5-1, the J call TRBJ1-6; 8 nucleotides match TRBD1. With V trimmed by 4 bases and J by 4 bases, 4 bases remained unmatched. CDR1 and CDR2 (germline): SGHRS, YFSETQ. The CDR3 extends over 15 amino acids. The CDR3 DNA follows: TGCGCCAGCAGCATTGACAGGGGTTATAATTCACCCCTCCACTTT. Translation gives CASSIDRGYNSPLHF.